This is a list of T cell receptor beta chains from one sample in a study of T-cell reconstitution after alpha-beta-depleted transplantation in children. Each CDR3 protein is one row after TCRdb ran MiXCR on the PCR reads. This table has about 290,000 distinct CDR3 sequences, around 7.3% appearing once. The sample consisted of peripheral blood, taken 360 days after TCRalphabeta/CD19-depleted stem cell transplant. These receptors originate from a female patient aged 2 to 10 who had a stem cell transplant for Fanconi anemia, so the T cells may come from the graft donor. Both conserved end residues are trimmed from each CDR3.

J gene: TRBJ2-4
V gene: TRBV12-3/TRBV12-4
CDR3 protein: TITRTGRGLLAKNIQY

J gene: TRBJ2-5
V gene: TRBV7-6
CDR3 protein: ASSLSLGAAFETQY

J gene: TRBJ1-6
V gene: TRBV12-3/TRBV12-4
CDR3 protein: ASSPRTGAGNSPLH

J gene: TRBJ2-7
V gene: TRBV7-2
CDR3 protein: ASRGMVGQQY

J gene: TRBJ2-3
V gene: TRBV28
CDR3 protein: ASSSHRDSITDTQY

J gene: TRBJ2-3
V gene: TRBV11-2
CDR3 protein: ASSPEIGTILTDTQY

J gene: TRBJ2-1
V gene: TRBV4-2
CDR3 protein: ASTRGDLEQF

J gene: TRBJ2-1
V gene: TRBV2
CDR3 protein: ASIEGTSGRDEQF

J gene: TRBJ2-2
V gene: TRBV28
CDR3 protein: ASMKKQGYTGELF

J gene: TRBJ2-7
V gene: TRBV21-1
CDR3 protein: ASSKGSGGWEQY

J gene: TRBJ2-7
V gene: TRBV27
CDR3 protein: ASSALAGGNDEQY